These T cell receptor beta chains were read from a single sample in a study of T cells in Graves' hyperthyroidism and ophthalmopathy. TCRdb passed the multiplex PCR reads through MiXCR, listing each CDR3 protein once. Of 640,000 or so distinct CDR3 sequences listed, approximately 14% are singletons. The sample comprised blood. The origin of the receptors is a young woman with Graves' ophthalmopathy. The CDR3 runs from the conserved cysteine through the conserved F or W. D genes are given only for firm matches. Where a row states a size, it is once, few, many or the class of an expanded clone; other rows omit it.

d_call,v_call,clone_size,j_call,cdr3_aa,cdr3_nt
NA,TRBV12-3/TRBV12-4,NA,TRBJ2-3,CASSFIGTHTDTQYF,TGTGCCAGCAGTTTTATTGGGACACACACAGATACGCAGTATTTT
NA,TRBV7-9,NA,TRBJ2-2,CASSPLGGQTGELFF,TGTGCCAGCAGCCCGTTGGGGGGCCAGACCGGGGAGCTGTTTTTT
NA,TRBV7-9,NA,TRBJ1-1,CASSVLTGSPIEAFF,TGTGCCAGCAGCGTTCTAACAGGGTCTCCCATCGAAGCTTTCTTT
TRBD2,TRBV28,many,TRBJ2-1,CASISSGSSYNEQFF,TGTGCCAGCATTTCTAGCGGGAGCTCCTACAATGAGCAGTTCTTC
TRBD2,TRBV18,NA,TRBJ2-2,CASSLIPGLVSGELFF,TGTGCCAGCTCACTGATACCGGGACTAGTCTCCGGGGAGCTGTTTTTT
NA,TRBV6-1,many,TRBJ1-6,CASTNRDSNSPLHF,TGTGCCAGCACCAACCGGGACTCTAATTCACCCCTCCACTTT
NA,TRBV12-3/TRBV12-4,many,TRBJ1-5,CASRPYRVYSNQPQHF,TGTGCCAGCAGGCCTTACAGGGTTTATAGCAATCAGCCCCAGCATTTT
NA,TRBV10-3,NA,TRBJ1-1,CAISESNRGVGTTEAFF,TGTGCCATCAGTGAGTCGAATCGAGGGGTTGGAACCACTGAAGCTTTCTTT
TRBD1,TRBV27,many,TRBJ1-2,CASSLGQGAQGYGYTF,TGTGCCAGCAGTTTGGGACAGGGGGCGCAAGGCTATGGCTACACCTTC
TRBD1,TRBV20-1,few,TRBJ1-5,CSARDEDWTGTNSNQPQHF,TGCAGTGCTAGAGATGAGGATTGGACAGGGACGAATAGCAATCAGCCCCAGCATTTT
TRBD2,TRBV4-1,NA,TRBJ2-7,CASSQVPAGVFYEQYF,TGCGCCAGCAGCCAAGTTCCAGCGGGAGTTTTCTACGAGCAGTACTTC
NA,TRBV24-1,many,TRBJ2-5,CATSDLGLGVEETQYF,TGTGCCACCAGTGATTTGGGGCTTGGTGTGGAGGAGACCCAGTACTTC
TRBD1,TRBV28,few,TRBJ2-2,CASRDPGQGITGELFF,TGTGCCAGCAGGGACCCGGGACAGGGGATAACCGGGGAGCTGTTTTTT
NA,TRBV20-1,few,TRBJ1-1,CSARRVGTEAFF,TGCAGTGCTAGGAGGGTTGGGACTGAAGCTTTCTTT
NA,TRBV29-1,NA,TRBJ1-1,CSVVAGIAAFF,TGCAGCGTTGTAGCCGGGATCGCCGCTTTCTTT
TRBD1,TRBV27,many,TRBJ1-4,CASKPGTATTNEKLFF,TGTGCCAGCAAGCCGGGGACAGCCACAACTAATGAAAAACTGTTTTTT
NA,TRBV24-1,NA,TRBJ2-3,CATSDLRARPDTQYF,TGTGCCACCAGTGATCTCAGGGCCAGACCAGATACGCAGTATTTT
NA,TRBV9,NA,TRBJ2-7,CASSVGSGTAGVSYEQYF,TGTGCCAGCAGCGTAGGGTCAGGGACAGCGGGGGTCTCCTACGAGCAGTACTTC
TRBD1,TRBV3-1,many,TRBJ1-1,CASSHRDRGPWAFF,TGTGCCAGCAGCCACCGGGACAGGGGACCCTGGGCTTTCTTT
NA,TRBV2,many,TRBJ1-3,CASSAEVDSGNTIYF,TGTGCCAGCAGTGCGGAGGTGGACTCTGGAAACACCATATATTTT
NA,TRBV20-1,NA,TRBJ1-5,CSARAEGYSNQPQHF,TGCAGTGCTAGAGCGGAGGGGTATAGCAATCAGCCCCAGCATTTT
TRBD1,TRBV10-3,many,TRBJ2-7,CAIRGDRVNAYEQYF,TGTGCCATCAGGGGGGACAGGGTGAACGCTTACGAGCAGTACTTC
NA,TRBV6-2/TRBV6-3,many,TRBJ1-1,CASSYSGGRRNTEAFF,TGTGCCAGCAGTTACTCGGGAGGGCGGCGGAACACTGAAGCTTTCTTT
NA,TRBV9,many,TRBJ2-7,CASSVEAGGGHKQYF,TGTGCCAGCAGCGTAGAAGCCGGAGGGGGACACAAGCAGTACTTC
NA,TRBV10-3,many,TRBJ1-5,CAISDGHPGEPQHF,TGTGCCATCAGTGACGGGCACCCGGGTGAGCCCCAGCATTTT
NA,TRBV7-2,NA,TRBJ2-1,CASSLGRTSYEQFF,TGTGCCAGCAGCTTGGGGCGGACCTCCTACGAGCAGTTCTTC
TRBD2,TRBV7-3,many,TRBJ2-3,CASSTGLANTDTQYF,TGTGCCAGCAGCACCGGACTAGCGAACACAGATACGCAGTATTTT
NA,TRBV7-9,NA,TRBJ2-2,CASSPSPYKGTGELFF,TGTGCCAGCAGCCCTAGCCCCTATAAGGGGACCGGGGAGCTGTTTTTT
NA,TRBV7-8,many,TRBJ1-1,CASSLSTGRGGAFF,TGTGCCAGCAGCCTAAGTACAGGGCGAGGCGGAGCTTTCTTT
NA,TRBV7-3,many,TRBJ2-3,CASSLGGQGSADTQYF,TGTGCCAGCAGCTTAGGGGGGCAGGGCAGCGCAGATACGCAGTATTTT
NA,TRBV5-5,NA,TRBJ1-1,CASSLGEETEAFF,TGTGCCAGCAGCCTCGGGGAGGAAACTGAAGCTTTCTTT
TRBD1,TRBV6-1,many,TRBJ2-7,CASSGGNRGQYEQYF,TGTGCCAGCAGTGGAGGGAACAGGGGGCAATACGAGCAGTACTTC
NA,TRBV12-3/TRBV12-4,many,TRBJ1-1,CASSQRTNTEAFF,TGTGCCAGCAGCCAAAGGACGAACACTGAAGCTTTCTTT
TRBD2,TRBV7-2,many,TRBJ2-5,CASSSGLAVPQETQYF,TGTGCCAGCAGCTCTGGACTAGCGGTCCCACAAGAGACCCAGTACTTC
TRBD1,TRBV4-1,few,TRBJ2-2,CASSQGVIRTGNTGELFF,TGCGCCAGCAGCCAAGGGGTGATTCGGACAGGGAACACCGGGGAGCTGTTTTTT
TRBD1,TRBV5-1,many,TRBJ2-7,CASSLQGAEQYF,TGCGCCAGCAGCTTGCAGGGGGCGGAGCAGTACTTC
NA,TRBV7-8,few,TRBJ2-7,CASSLAANWAHEQYF,TGTGCCAGCAGCTTAGCGGCTAACTGGGCCCACGAGCAGTACTTC
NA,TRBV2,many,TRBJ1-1,CASSEYSIGTRNTEAFF,TGTGCCAGCAGTGAATATTCGATCGGGACACGGAACACTGAAGCTTTCTTT
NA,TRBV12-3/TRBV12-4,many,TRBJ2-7,CASSLSPVSYEQYF,TGTGCCAGCAGTTTAAGTCCAGTATCCTACGAGCAGTACTTC
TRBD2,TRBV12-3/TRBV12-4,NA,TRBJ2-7,CASSWTSGRKGSYEQYF,TGTGCCAGCAGTTGGACTAGCGGGAGGAAAGGCTCCTACGAGCAGTACTTC
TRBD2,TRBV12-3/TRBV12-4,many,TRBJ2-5,CASRGTSGSETQYF,TGTGCCAGCAGGGGGACTAGCGGGAGTGAGACCCAGTACTTC
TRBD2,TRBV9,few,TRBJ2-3,CASSTRPEAGSITDTQYF,TGTGCCAGCAGCACACGACCCGAAGCGGGATCGATTACAGATACGCAGTATTTT
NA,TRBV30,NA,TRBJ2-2,CAWSRARGTGELFF,TGTGCCTGGAGTCGTGCCCGGGGCACCGGGGAGCTGTTTTTT
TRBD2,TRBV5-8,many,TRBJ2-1,CASSLTTGTSVNNEQFF,TGTGCCAGCAGCTTAACGACCGGGACTAGCGTAAACAATGAGCAGTTCTTC
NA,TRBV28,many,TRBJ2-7,CASSSSSDLKISYEQYF,TGTGCCAGCAGTTCTTCTAGCGACTTAAAGATCTCCTACGAGCAGTACTTC